The present T cell receptor beta chain was sequenced within a study of T-cell reconstitution after alpha-beta-depleted transplantation in children. The CDR3 contains 16 residues. V was clipped by 3 bases and J by 5 bases; unmatched bases: 8. Per germline, CDR1 LGHNA and CDR2 YNFKEQ. Molecular barcoding with unique molecular identifiers was used for the TCRbeta library. TCRdb re-called the PCR reads through MiXCR, storing one row per CDR3 protein. The sample contains about 540,000 distinct CDR3 sequences, about a sixth of which appear only once. Specimen: PBMCs from the stem cell graft donor, collected from the stem cell graft. This chain joins TRBV4-2 and TRBJ2-2, with TRBD2 matching over 8 bases. The TCR originated in a human donor who donated a stem cell graft to a child with acute lymphoblastic leukemia. In nucleotides, the CDR3 is TGTGCCAGCAGCCAGCCGGGGGGGGCGGGGACCGGGGAGCTGTTTTTT. This codes for CASSQPGGAGTGELFF.